The 4 T cell receptor beta chains in this list originate from one sample, sequenced in a study of blood T cell repertoires in COVID-19. Sequencing was performed with immunoSEQ multiplex PCR; in TCRdb, only in-frame clones are kept and a portion is missing. The sample records over 60,000 clones, about 90% being singletons. Sequencing input: peripheral blood. These receptors were taken from a man in his forties or fifties with COVID-19, enrolled during active disease.

J is TRBJ1-2 and V is TRBV2, with D possibly TRBD1 on 6 matching bases. Germline V gene lookup returns CDR1 SNHLY and CDR2 FYNNEI. Trimming cost V 6 bases and J 7 bases, with 15 bases left between them. The CDR3 covers 13 residues. CDR3 protein: CASRGGGQGGYTF. DNA for the CDR3: TGTGCCAGCAGGGGAGGGGGTCAGGGTGGCTACACCTTC.

The gene calls are TRBV20-1 and TRBJ1-1; D ambiguous. The CDR3 is 12 residues long. Germline V gives CDR1 DFQATT, CDR2 SNEGSKA (reference sequence). Trimming took 3 bases from V and 4 from J, leaving 9 bases between them. The DNA for the CDR3 is TGCAGTGCTAGTGCGGGGTCCACTGAAGCTTTCTTT. Encoded protein: CSASAGSTEAFF.

The chain is built from TRBV7-9 and TRBJ1-4; D gene uncertain. Between the trimmed V and J ends, which lost 1 base and 8 bases, there was a span of 8 bases. CDR3 length: 13 residues. Germline loops: CDR1 SEHNR, CDR2 FQNEAQ (reference sequence). The CDR3 reads CASSLETAEKLFF. In DNA form, the CDR3 reads TGTGCCAGCAGCTTAGAAACTGCCGAAAAACTGTTTTTT.

The rearrangement joins TRBV5-1 to TRBJ2-7; 9 bases map to TRBD1. This CDR3 is 14 amino acids long. CDR1 is SGHRS and CDR2 is YFSETQ in the germline V gene. Trimming cost V 3 bases and J 3 bases; bases outside gene matches: 4. The DNA for the CDR3 is TGCGCCAGCAGCTCCGGGACAGGGTACTACGAGCAGTACTTC. As protein: CASSSGTGYYEQYF.